A single sample is the source of the 30 T cell receptor beta chains below, sequenced in a study of T cells in Graves' hyperthyroidism and ophthalmopathy. Amplification yielded TCR beta CDR3 regions, with RNA transcripts as the source. A set of HTBI primers served as the primers for a first-round RT-PCR of the TCR CDR3. One entry per CDR3 protein results from TCRdb running MiXCR on the multiplex PCR reads. The repertoire includes over 650,000 distinct CDR3 sequences, 15% to 20% of them detected once, and approximately 8% sits in the top ten. The sequenced sample was blood. The receptors come from a man between 18 and 35 years old with Graves' hyperthyroidism.

As concerns this clonotype: A junction end diverges from the germline sequence, so it may reflect a read error. V gene TRBV5-1 combines with J gene TRBJ1-4; D is ambiguous. The CDR3 loop spans 14 amino acids. The V gene's germline CDR1 is SGHRS and CDR2 YFSETQ. The CDR3: CASSLLGTNEELFF. The CDR3 DNA is TGCGCCAGCAGCTTGCTAGGAACTAATGAAGAACTGTTTTTT.

This clonotype was counted only a few times. The rearrangement uses TRBV12-3 or TRBV12-4 and TRBJ2-7; D possibly matches TRBD1 or TRBD2 (5 bases each). The CDR3 has 16 residues. The V end lost 2 bases, the J end lost 1 base, and 15 bases lay between the germline ends. The CDR3: CASSLSMGVESYEQYF. The CDR3 bases are TGTGCCAGCAGTTTAAGTATGGGGGTCGAATCCTACGAGCAGTACTTC.

The table lists this clonotype with many counts. The rearrangement uses TRBV20-1 and TRBJ2-1; 9 bases are a match to TRBD2. Germline loops: CDR1 DFQATT, CDR2 SNEGSKA (reference sequence). Trimming took 5 bases from V and 8 from J; bases not matched to a gene: 10. The CDR3 runs 14 residues. Written as DNA, the CDR3 is TGCAGTGCTCTCTCTAGCGGGATGATTGATGAGCAGTTCTTC. This codes for CSALSSGMIDEQFF.

This clonotype was recorded many times. The V gene is TRBV28, the J gene TRBJ2-1, with 7 bases matching TRBD1. The CDR3 consists of 11 residues. Germline CDR1 is MDHEN and CDR2 is SYDVKM. J lost 10 bases, V lost 7 bases, and 4 bases had no gene match. The DNA for the CDR3 is TGTGCCAGCAAGGGGGCGAACGAGCAGTTCTTC. Protein: CASKGANEQFF.

The gene calls are TRBV19 and TRBJ1-5; no reliable D call. Germline V lookup: CDR1 LNHDA, CDR2 SQIVND (reference sequence). Trimming shortened V by 3 bases and J by 3 bases, and 6 bases separated the two germline ends. This CDR3 spans 13 amino acids. CDR3 amino acids: CASSIGYNQPQHF. The CDR3 nucleotides read TGTGCCAGTAGTATCGGGTACAATCAGCCCCAGCATTTT.

V gene TRBV2 combines with J gene TRBJ2-3, with D possibly being TRBD1 (7 bases). V was trimmed by 7 bases and J by 4 bases, leaving 24 bases between them. The CDR3 totals 17 residues. CDR1 SNHLY and CDR2 FYNNEI come from the germline V gene. Here the CDR3 reads CASIRQAGLRGADTQYF. The CDR3 DNA is TGTGCCAGCATCCGACAGGCCGGGCTCAGGGGGGCAGATACGCAGTATTTT.

The chain has TRBV19 and TRBJ1-2; 12 bases match TRBD1. The junction had 5 bases not matched to a gene; V was cut back by 5 bases and J by 7 bases. CDR1 is LNHDA and CDR2 is SQIVND in the germline V gene (reference sequence). The CDR3 extends over 14 amino acids. Here the CDR3 reads CASSGGQGAGGYTF. The CDR3 DNA is TGTGCCAGTAGTGGGGGACAGGGGGCAGGTGGCTACACCTTC. The variable domain in full, with the rest retrieved from reference TRBV19 and TRBJ1-2, is DGGITQSPKYLFRKEGQNVTLSCEQNLNHDAMYWYRQDPGQGLRLIYYSQIVNDFQKGDIAEGYSVSREKKESFPLTVTSAQKNPTAFYLCASSGGQGAGGYTFGSGTRLTVV.

In its sample, this clonotype was seen a few times. V and J are TRBV7-6 and TRBJ2-1; 7 bases are a match to TRBD2. V lost 0 bases and J lost 1; bases outside the gene matches: 6. CDR3 size: 17 residues. Germline CDR1 SGHVS, CDR2 FNYEAQ. The CDR3 coding sequence is TGTGCCAGCAGCTTAGCCACGGGAGGTGCTTCCTACAATGAGCAGTTCTTC. This sequence encodes CASSLATGGASYNEQFF.

This clonotype was observed a handful of times. This chain uses TRBV10-3 with TRBJ2-1; 11 bases map to TRBD1. The germline V gene has CDR1 ENHRY and CDR2 SYGVKD. Trimming took 6 bases from V and 8 from J; bases not matched to a gene: 3. The CDR3 totals 13 residues. Written as DNA, the CDR3 is TGTGCCATCAGCGGGACAGGGGGTCATGAGCAGTTCTTC. Its protein product is CAISGTGGHEQFF.

The J gene is TRBJ2-6, the V gene TRBV30; 10 nucleotides match TRBD2. Germline V lookup: CDR1 GTSNPN, CDR2 SVGIG (reference sequence). The CDR3 is 20 amino acids. V shed 0 bases and J 1 base; nucleotides not matched to a gene: 12. CDR3 nucleotides: TGTGCCTGGAGTGTATACCTAGCGGGGGCGAAATCTTCTGGGGCCAACGTCCTGACTTTC. Residues: CAWSVYLAGAKSSGANVLTF.

This clonotype was seen a handful of times. One end of the junction varies from germline; a read error may be responsible. V and J are TRBV27 and TRBJ2-6; 7 nucleotides agree with TRBD2. This CDR3 is built from 15 residues. Germline CDR1 is MNHEY and CDR2 is SMNVEV (reference sequence). This CDR3 is CASTYRVSGANVLTF. The CDR3 nucleotides read TGTGCCAGCACATACCGGGTGAGCGGGGCCAACGTCCTGACCTTC.

The table lists this clonotype with many counts. This chain uses TRBV30 with TRBJ1-2; the D is unclear. Germline V gene sequence: CDR1 GTSNPN, CDR2 SVGIG (reference sequence). The CDR3 extends over 13 amino acids. V lost 3 bases and J lost 4, with 12 bases in between. The CDR3 DNA is TGTGCCTGGAGCGTCGGGGTCACCTATGGCTACACCTTC. Its translation is CAWSVGVTYGYTF.

The J gene is TRBJ2-7, the V gene TRBV4-1; 8 bases line up with TRBD1. CDR3 length: 16 amino acids. The junction had 11 bases not matched to a gene; V was cut back by 1 base and J by 6 bases. Germline CDR1 is MGHRA and CDR2 is YSYEKL. The CDR3 DNA reads TGCGCCAGCAGCCAAGGGCCGGGGACAGGCTTTTTCGAGCAGTACTTC. Translated: CASSQGPGTGFFEQYF.

Only one count was recorded for this clonotype. The J gene is TRBJ2-1, the V gene TRBV5-5, with 8 bases fitting TRBD2. This CDR3 has 17 amino acids. CDR1 and CDR2 (germline): SGHKS, YYEKEE (reference sequence). V shed 4 bases, J shed 9 bases, and the junction held 18 bases outside the gene matches. The CDR3 sequence is CASSAYAEGAGVGEQFF. The CDR3 DNA sequence: TGTGCCAGCAGCGCCTACGCGGAGGGAGCGGGAGTCGGTGAGCAGTTCTTC. The full variable domain, with the rest looked up from reference TRBV5-5 and TRBJ2-1, is DAGVTQSPTHLIKTRGQQVTLRCSPISGHKSVSWYQQVLGQGPQFIFQYYEKEERGRGNFPDRFSARQFPNYSSELNVNALLLGDSALYLCASSAYAEGAGVGEQFFGPGTRLTVL.

This clonotype was seen repeatedly, ten times or more. The V and J genes are TRBV6-6 and TRBJ2-3; 8 nucleotides align to TRBD1. V lost 0 bases, J lost 4 bases, and 9 bases stayed unmatched. This CDR3 comprises 17 residues. CDR1 and CDR2 (germline): MNHNY, SVGAGI (reference sequence). CDR3 nucleotide sequence: TGTGCCAGCAGTTACTCGAAGCGCCAGGGGGCCGCAGATACGCAGTATTTT. It encodes CASSYSKRQGAADTQYF.

This chain connects TRBV6-1 to TRBJ1-2; no clear D gene. V shed 6 bases and J shed 9 bases, with 14 bases lying between them. Germline V gene sequence: CDR1 MNHNS, CDR2 SASEGT. This CDR3 is built from 12 residues. The chain's CDR3 is CASRGSVRSYTF. The CDR3 DNA follows: TGTGCCAGCAGGGGAAGTGTGAGGAGCTACACCTTC.

This clonotype has at least ten counts. This chain connects TRBV6-2 or TRBV6-3 to TRBJ2-4; no clear D. CDR1 and CDR2 from the germline V gene are MNHEY and SVGEGT. CDR3 length: 13 amino acids. Trimming shortened V by 5 bases and J by 0 bases, and 5 bases separated the two germline ends. Written as DNA, the CDR3 is TGTGCCAGCAGTGCTGGAGCCAAAAACATTCAGTACTTC. Its translation: CASSAGAKNIQYF.

This clonotype was counted only a few times. This chain links TRBV27 with TRBJ1-6; 7 nucleotides agree with TRBD1. This CDR3 is 14 amino acids long. V trimming: 6 bases; J trimming: 9 bases; junction bases outside the gene matches: 8. Germline assignment: CDR1 MNHEY and CDR2 SMNVEV (reference sequence). The DNA for the CDR3 is TGTGCCAGCAGACCCCGACAGGGAATTTCACCCCTCCACTTT. This translates into CASRPRQGISPLHF.

This clonotype was recorded at least ten times. The chain joins TRBV28 to TRBJ2-1; 11 bases are a match to TRBD2. CDR3 length equals 18 residues. Trimming at V came to 4 bases and at J to 7 bases, leaving 15 bases not matched to a gene. Per germline, CDR1 MDHEN and CDR2 SYDVKM. The CDR3 is CASSYPIAGGPGRNEQFF. The CDR3 coding sequence is TGTGCCAGCAGTTACCCCATAGCGGGAGGGCCGGGCCGGAATGAGCAGTTCTTC.

This clonotype has more than one count but fewer than ten. V is TRBV5-1 and J is TRBJ1-6; TRBD1 agrees at 11 bases. Germline V gene data show CDR1 as SGHRS and CDR2 as YFSETQ. The length of the CDR3 is 19 residues. Trimming removed 0 bases from V and 0 bases from J; junction bases left unmatched: 5. The CDR3 sequence: CASSLGTGGASSYNSPLHF. The CDR3 DNA follows: TGCGCCAGCAGCTTGGGGACAGGGGGCGCATCCTCCTATAATTCACCCCTCCACTTT. Full variable domain (missing parts from reference TRBV5-1 and TRBJ1-6): KAGVTQTPRYLIKTRGQQVTLSCSPISGHRSVSWYQQTPGQGLQFLFEYFSETQRNKGNFPGRFSGRQFSNSRSEMNVSTLELGDSALYLCASSLGTGGASSYNSPLHFGNGTRLTVT.

V is TRBV7-2 and J is TRBJ1-1; D might be TRBD1 (5 bases). This CDR3 comprises 15 residues. The V end lost 5 bases, the J end lost 5 bases, and 18 bases lay between the germline ends. The germline V gene has CDR1 SGHTA and CDR2 FQGNSA. CDR3 DNA: TGTGCCAGCAGCCCGTCGGGGAGTGGGGGGACTGAAGCTTTCTTT. It yields the protein CASSPSGSGGTEAFF.

This clonotype was seen a handful of times. The chain links TRBV4-2 to TRBJ2-3; TRBD2 might be the D (6 bases). V shed 1 base and J shed 0 bases, with 11 bases lying between them. Per germline, CDR1 LGHNA and CDR2 YNFKEQ. The CDR3 runs 16 residues. CDR3 protein: CASSQATGTSTDTQYF. DNA of the CDR3: TGTGCCAGCAGCCAAGCCACCGGGACTAGCACAGATACGCAGTATTTT.

The table lists this clonotype with many counts. The V and J genes are TRBV7-2 and TRBJ2-1; D is uncertain. V lost 4 bases to trimming and J lost 3 bases, with 10 bases between them. The CDR3 length is 14 residues. The germline gives CDR1 SGHTA, CDR2 FQGNSA. CDR3 sequence reads: CASSSTTYYNEQFF. The CDR3 nucleotides read TGTGCCAGCAGCTCAACGACCTACTACAATGAGCAGTTCTTC.

The V and J genes are TRBV24-1 and TRBJ1-3; 7 positions agree with TRBD1. Germline CDR1 reads KGHDR; CDR2 reads SFDVKD. The CDR3 contains 15 residues. V trimming: 4 bases; J trimming: 0 bases; junction bases outside the gene matches: 2. CDR3 sequence reads: CATSESGGSGNTIYF. The DNA of the CDR3 is TGTGCCACCAGTGAGTCAGGGGGCTCTGGAAACACCATATATTTT.

This clonotype was recorded many times. The chain combines TRBV2 with TRBJ1-2; the D gene is possibly TRBD1 (6 bases). Germline loops: CDR1 SNHLY, CDR2 FYNNEI. Trimming pared 6 bases from V and 0 bases from J, leaving 14 bases between. The CDR3 has 15 amino acids. CDR3 in DNA: TGTGCCAGCAGGGGCACAGGGAAAGCTAACTATGGCTACACCTTC. This gives the protein CASRGTGKANYGYTF. Full variable domain (missing parts from reference TRBV2 and TRBJ1-2): EPEVTQTPSHQVTQMGQEVILRCVPISNHLYFYWYRQILGQKVEFLVSFYNNEISEKSEIFDDQFSVERPDGSNFTLKIRSTKLEDSAMYFCASRGTGKANYGYTFGSGTRLTVV.

This clonotype has at least ten counts. The J gene is TRBJ2-1, the V gene TRBV20-1; D is uncertain. Trimming stripped 1 base from V and 4 bases from J, with 8 bases between. This CDR3 comprises 13 residues. Germline loops: CDR1 DFQATT, CDR2 SNEGSKA (reference sequence). Written as DNA, the CDR3 is TGCAGTGCTAGAGTGCACGATTACAATGAGCAGTTCTTC. Encoded protein: CSARVHDYNEQFF.

CDR3 amino acids: CATSRNAGDSGGTQYF. The CDR3 DNA reads as TGTGCCACCAGCAGAAACGCGGGGGACTCAGGGGGGACCCAGTACTTC. This sequence joins TRBV15 and TRBJ2-5; TRBD1 or TRBD2 may be the D gene (7 bases each). Germline V CDR1 and CDR2: LNHNV, YYDKDF (reference sequence). The CDR3 consists of 16 residues. V shed 2 bases and J shed 7 bases, with 20 bases lying between them.

This clonotype was found many times. The V gene is TRBV28, the J gene TRBJ1-2; 8 nucleotides agree with TRBD1. The V gene end was trimmed by 6 bases and the J gene end by 5 bases; junction bases not matched to a gene: 5. CDR3 size: 13 residues. Germline V gives CDR1 MDHEN, CDR2 SYDVKM. CDR3 in amino acids: CASSLGQGYGYTF. DNA for the CDR3: TGTGCCAGCAGCTTAGGACAGGGATATGGCTACACCTTC.

Many counts were recorded for this clonotype. The V and J genes are TRBV7-9 and TRBJ2-7, with D uncertain. The CDR3 covers 13 residues. V lost 6 bases to trimming and J lost 1 base, with 10 bases between them. Germline V lookup: CDR1 SEHNR, CDR2 FQNEAQ (reference sequence). CDR3 bases: TGTGCCAGCAGGACTGCTCCATCCTACGAGCAGTACTTC. Translation: CASRTAPSYEQYF.

This clonotype showed up many times. This chain connects TRBV7-3 to TRBJ2-2, with 10 bases aligning to TRBD1. The CDR3 spans 16 residues. Germline assignment: CDR1 SGHTA and CDR2 FQGTGA. J was trimmed by 6 bases and V by 5 bases; bases with no gene match: 9. The CDR3 reads CASSPGPGQGSGELFF. The CDR3, as DNA: TGTGCCAGCAGCCCCGGACCGGGACAGGGGTCCGGGGAGCTGTTTTTT.